This T cell receptor (beta chain) is drawn from a study of T-cell memory formation after mild COVID-19. TCRdb used MiXCR to reprocess the 5' RACE reads, holding one entry per CDR3 protein. The sample has about 110,000 distinct CDR3 sequences, 18% seen once. This clonotype was counted between two and nine times. The CDR3 contains 14 residues. V dropped 1 base and J dropped 3 bases, with 7 bases sitting between them. Germline lookup yields CDR1 MNHEY and CDR2 SMNVEV (reference sequence). The sequencing sample was made of PBMCs or a T cell subset sorted from them (not recorded which). This TCR was sampled from a man between 18 and 35 years old who had mild COVID-19 (a few samples of this study predate the infection). Cell type and time point are not known. The rearrangement links TRBV27 to TRBJ2-1; possibly TRBD1 or TRBD2 for D (5 bases each). The CDR3 loop reads CASSLYGGYNEQFF. Here the CDR3 DNA reads TGTGCCAGCAGTTTATATGGGGGCTACAATGAGCAGTTCTTC.